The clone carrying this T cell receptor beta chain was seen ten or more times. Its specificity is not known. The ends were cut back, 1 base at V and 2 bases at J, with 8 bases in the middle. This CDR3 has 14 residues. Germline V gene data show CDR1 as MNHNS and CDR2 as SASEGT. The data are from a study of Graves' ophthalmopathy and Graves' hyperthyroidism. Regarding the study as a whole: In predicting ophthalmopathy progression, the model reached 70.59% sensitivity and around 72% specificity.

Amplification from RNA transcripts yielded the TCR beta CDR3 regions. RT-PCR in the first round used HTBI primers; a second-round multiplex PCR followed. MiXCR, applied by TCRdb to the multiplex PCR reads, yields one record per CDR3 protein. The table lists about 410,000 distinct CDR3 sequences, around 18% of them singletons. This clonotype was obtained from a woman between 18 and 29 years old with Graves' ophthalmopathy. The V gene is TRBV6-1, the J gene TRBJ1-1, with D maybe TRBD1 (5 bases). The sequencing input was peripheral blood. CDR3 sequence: CASSEEGRNTEAFF. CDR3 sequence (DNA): TGTGCCAGCAGTGAAGAGGGGCGTAACACTGAAGCTTTCTTT.